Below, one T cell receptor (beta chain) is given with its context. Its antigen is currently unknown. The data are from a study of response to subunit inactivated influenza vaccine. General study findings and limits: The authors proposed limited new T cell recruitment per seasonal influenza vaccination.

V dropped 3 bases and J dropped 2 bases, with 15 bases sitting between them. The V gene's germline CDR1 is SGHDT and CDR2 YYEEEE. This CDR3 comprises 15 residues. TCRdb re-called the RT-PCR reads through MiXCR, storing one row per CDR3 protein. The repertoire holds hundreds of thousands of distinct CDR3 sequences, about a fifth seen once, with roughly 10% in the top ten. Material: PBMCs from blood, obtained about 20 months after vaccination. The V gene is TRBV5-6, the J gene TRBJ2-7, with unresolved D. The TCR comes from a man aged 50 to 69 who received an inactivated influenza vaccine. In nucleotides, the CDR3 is TGTGCCAGCAGCTGGGGTTTTGCGCCAACCTACGAGCAGTACTTC. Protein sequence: CASSWGFAPTYEQYF.